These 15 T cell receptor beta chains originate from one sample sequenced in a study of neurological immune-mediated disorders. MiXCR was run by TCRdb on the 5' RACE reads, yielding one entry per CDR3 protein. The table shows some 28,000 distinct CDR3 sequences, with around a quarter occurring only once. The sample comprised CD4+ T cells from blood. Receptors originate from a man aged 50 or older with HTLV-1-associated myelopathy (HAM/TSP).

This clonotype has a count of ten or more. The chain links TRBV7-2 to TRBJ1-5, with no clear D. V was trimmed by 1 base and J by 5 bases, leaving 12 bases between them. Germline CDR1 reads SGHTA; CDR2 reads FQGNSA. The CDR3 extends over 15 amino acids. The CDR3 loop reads CASSLGGVNDQPQHF. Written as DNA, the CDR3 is TGTGCCAGCAGCTTAGGGGGTGTGAACGATCAGCCCCAGCATTTT.

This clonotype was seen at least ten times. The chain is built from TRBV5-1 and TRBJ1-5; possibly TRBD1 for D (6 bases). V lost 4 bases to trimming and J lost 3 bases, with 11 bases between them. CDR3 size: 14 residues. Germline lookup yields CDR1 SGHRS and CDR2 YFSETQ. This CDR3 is CASSQTGSNQPQHF. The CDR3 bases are TGCGCCAGCAGCCAAACAGGGTCCAATCAGCCCCAGCATTTT.

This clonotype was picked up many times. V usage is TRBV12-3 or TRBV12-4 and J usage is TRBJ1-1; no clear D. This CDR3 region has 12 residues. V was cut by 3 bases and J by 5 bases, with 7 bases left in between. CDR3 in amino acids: CASSLTGTEAFF. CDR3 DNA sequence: TGTGCCAGCAGTTTGACGGGGACTGAAGCTTTCTTT.

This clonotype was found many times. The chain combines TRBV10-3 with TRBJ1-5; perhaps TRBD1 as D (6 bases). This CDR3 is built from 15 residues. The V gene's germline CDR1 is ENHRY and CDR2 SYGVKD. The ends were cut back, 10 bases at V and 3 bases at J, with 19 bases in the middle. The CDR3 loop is CATQGGGLNNQPQHF. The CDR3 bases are TGTGCCACCCAAGGGGGGGGGCTGAACAATCAGCCCCAGCATTTT.

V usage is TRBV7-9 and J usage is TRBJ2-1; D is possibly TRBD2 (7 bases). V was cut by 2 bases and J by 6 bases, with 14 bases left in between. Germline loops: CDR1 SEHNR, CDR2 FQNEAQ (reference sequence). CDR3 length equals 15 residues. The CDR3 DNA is TGTGCCAGCAGCTTATGGGGGGGGGCCCCCAATGAGCAGTTCTTC. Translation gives CASSLWGGAPNEQFF.

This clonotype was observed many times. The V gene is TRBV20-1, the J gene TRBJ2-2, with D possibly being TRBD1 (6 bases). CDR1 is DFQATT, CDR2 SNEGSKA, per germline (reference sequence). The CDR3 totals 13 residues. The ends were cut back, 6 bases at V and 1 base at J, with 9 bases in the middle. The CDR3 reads CSASTGNTGELFF. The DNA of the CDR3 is TGCAGTGCCTCGACAGGGAACACCGGGGAGCTGTTTTTT.

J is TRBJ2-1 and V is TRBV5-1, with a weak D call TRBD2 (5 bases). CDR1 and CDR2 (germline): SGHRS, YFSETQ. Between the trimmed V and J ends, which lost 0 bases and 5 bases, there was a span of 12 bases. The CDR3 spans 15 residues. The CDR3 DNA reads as TGCGCCAGCAGCTTGGGGCTGGCCGGGAACAATGAGCAGTTCTTC. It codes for CASSLGLAGNNEQFF. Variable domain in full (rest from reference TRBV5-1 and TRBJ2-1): KAGVTQTPRYLIKTRGQQVTLSCSPISGHRSVSWYQQTPGQGLQFLFEYFSETQRNKGNFPGRFSGRQFSNSRSEMNVSTLELGDSALYLCASSLGLAGNNEQFFGPGTRLTVL.

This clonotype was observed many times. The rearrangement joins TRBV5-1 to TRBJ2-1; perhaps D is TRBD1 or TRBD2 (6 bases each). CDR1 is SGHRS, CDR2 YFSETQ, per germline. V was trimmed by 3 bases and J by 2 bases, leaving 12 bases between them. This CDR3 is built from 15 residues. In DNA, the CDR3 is TGCGCCAGCAGCTCTGAGGGGGGAACCTACAATGAGCAGTTCTTC. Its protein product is CASSSEGGTYNEQFF.

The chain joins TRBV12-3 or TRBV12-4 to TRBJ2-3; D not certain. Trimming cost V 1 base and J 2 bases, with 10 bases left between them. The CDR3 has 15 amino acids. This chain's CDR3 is CASSLVGGATDTQYF. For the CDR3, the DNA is TGTGCCAGCAGTTTAGTTGGCGGTGCCACAGATACGCAGTATTTT.

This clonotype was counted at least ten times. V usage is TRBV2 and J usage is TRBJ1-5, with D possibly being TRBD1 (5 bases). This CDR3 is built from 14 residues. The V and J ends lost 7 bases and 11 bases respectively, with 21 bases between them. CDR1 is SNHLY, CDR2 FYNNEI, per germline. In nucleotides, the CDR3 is TGTGCCAGCAAGGGGAACCGCCTTGGGGGGGCCCAGCATTTT. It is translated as CASKGNRLGGAQHF.

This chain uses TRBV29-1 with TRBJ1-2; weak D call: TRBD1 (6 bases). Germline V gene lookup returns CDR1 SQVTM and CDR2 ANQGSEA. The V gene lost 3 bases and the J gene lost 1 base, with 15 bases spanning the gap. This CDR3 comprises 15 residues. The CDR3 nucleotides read TGCAGCGTTGAGGGCAGGGGAACGGGTAACTATGGCTACACCTTC. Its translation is CSVEGRGTGNYGYTF.

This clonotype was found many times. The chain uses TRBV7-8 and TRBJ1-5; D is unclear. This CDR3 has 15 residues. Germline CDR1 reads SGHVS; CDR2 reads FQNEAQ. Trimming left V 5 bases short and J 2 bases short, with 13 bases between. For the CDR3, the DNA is TGTGCCAGCAGCGCCGTAGCGGGAGGCAATCAGCCCCAGCATTTT. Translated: CASSAVAGGNQPQHF.

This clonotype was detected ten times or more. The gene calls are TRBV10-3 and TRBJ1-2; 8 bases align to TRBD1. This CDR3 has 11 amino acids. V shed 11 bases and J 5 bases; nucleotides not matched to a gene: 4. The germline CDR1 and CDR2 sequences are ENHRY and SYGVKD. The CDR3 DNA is TGTGCCTCTGGACAGGGTTATGGCTACACCTTC. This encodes CASGQGYGYTF.

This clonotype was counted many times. The CDR3 nucleotides are TGTGCCAGCAGCTCCAGGGTTACAAACACTGAAGCTTTCTTT. Translated: CASSSRVTNTEAFF. The rearrangement links TRBV12-3 or TRBV12-4 to TRBJ1-1; D may be TRBD1 (5 bases). V lost 6 bases to trimming and J lost 2 bases, with 13 bases between them. This CDR3 region has 14 residues.

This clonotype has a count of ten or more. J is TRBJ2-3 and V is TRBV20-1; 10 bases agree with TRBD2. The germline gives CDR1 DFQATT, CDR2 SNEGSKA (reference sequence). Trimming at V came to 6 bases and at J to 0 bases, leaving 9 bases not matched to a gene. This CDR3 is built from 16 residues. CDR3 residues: CSARPGLATSTDTQYF. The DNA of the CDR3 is TGCAGTGCCAGACCGGGACTAGCGACTAGCACAGATACGCAGTATTTT.